This entry lists 20 T cell receptor beta chains sequenced from one sample in a study of blood T cells in healthy people across ages. Alongside a J-beta primer mix, a sample-barcoded 5' primer served in a second PCR lasting roughly 6 to 12 cycles. One entry per CDR3 protein, called by TCRdb with MiXCR from the 5' RACE reads. The sample carries around 900,000 distinct CDR3 sequences, under 30% recorded once. Sequenced: blood. The receptor source for this set is a woman older than 75 in good health.

This clonotype has only a few counts. The chain links TRBV29-1 to TRBJ2-1; TRBD2 agrees at 7 bases. The length of the CDR3 is 14 residues. After removal of 6 bases from V and 0 bases from J, the junction contained 5 bases not matched to a gene. From germline, CDR1 is SQVTM and CDR2 ANQGSEA. DNA for the CDR3: TGCAGCGTCACGACTAGCAGCTCCTACAATGAGCAGTTCTTC. Translation gives CSVTTSSSYNEQFF.

This clonotype was counted at least ten times. V and J are TRBV7-8 and TRBJ2-1, with 15 nucleotides matching TRBD2. Germline trimming cut 5 bases from V and 0 bases from J; bases unmatched to any gene: 8. CDR1 is SGHVS and CDR2 is FQNEAQ in the germline V gene. This CDR3 contains 19 residues. The CDR3 nucleotides are TGTGCCAGCAGCCCGGGGACTAGCGGGGGGCTCTTCTCCTACAATGAGCAGTTCTTC. It yields the protein CASSPGTSGGLFSYNEQFF. Looking up the rest from reference TRBV7-8 and TRBJ2-1 gives the full variable domain: GAGVSQSPRYKVAKRGQDVALRCDPISGHVSLFWYQQALGQGPEFLTYFQNEAQLDKSGLPSDRFFAERPEGSVSTLKIQRTQQEDSAVYLCASSPGTSGGLFSYNEQFFGPGTRLTVL.

The sample holds many counts of this clonotype. The chain is built from TRBV7-9 and TRBJ2-1; D may be TRBD2 (6 bases). The CDR3 runs to 13 residues. Per the germline V gene, CDR1 is SEHNR and CDR2 is FQNEAQ (reference sequence). Between the trimmed V and J ends, which lost 4 bases and 6 bases, there was a span of 10 bases. In DNA form, the CDR3 reads TGTGCCAGCAGCTCCGCGGGGTCCAATGAGCAGTTCTTC. Translation: CASSSAGSNEQFF.

At least ten counts were recorded for this clonotype. The rearrangement uses TRBV27 and TRBJ2-1; 9 nucleotides agree with TRBD1. CDR1 is MNHEY and CDR2 is SMNVEV in the germline V gene (reference sequence). V trimming: 2 bases; J trimming: 8 bases; junction bases outside the gene matches: 7. This CDR3 spans 15 amino acids. CDR3 region: CASSLPGTGNDEQFF. The CDR3 DNA sequence: TGTGCCAGCAGTTTACCTGGGACAGGGAACGATGAGCAGTTCTTC.

This clonotype was detected only a few times. This chain links TRBV27 with TRBJ2-4; a weak D match, TRBD1 (6 bases). Germline lookup yields CDR1 MNHEY and CDR2 SMNVEV (reference sequence). Trimming removed 10 bases from V and 1 base from J, with 26 bases in between. This CDR3 is built from 18 residues. The CDR3 spells CATPTGKGWVGAKNIQYF. In DNA form, the CDR3 reads TGTGCCACCCCTACAGGGAAAGGATGGGTTGGGGCCAAAAACATTCAGTACTTC.

This chain connects TRBV19 to TRBJ2-3; possible D gene TRBD1, 6 bases. Trimming pared 3 bases from V and 3 bases from J, leaving 22 bases between. The CDR3 length is 18 residues. Germline lookup yields CDR1 LNHDA and CDR2 SQIVND (reference sequence). The CDR3 loop reads CASSIGPLGHKETDTQYF. CDR3 DNA sequence: TGTGCCAGTAGTATCGGACCCCTGGGACATAAAGAGACAGATACGCAGTATTTT.

This clonotype was seen a handful of times. A read error may be the cause here, since a much bigger clone is one base away. This sequence joins TRBV6-6 and TRBJ2-7; no firm D call. V was pared by 3 bases and J by 7 bases, with 10 bases between. Germline-derived CDR1 and CDR2 are MNHNY and SVGAGI (reference sequence). This CDR3 contains 12 residues. The CDR3 DNA reads as TGTGCCAGCAGTTATCCCCAACAGGAGCAGTACTTC. Encoded protein: CASSYPQQEQYF.

This clonotype was detected a few times. The rearrangement links TRBV28 to TRBJ1-5, with a tentative D call TRBD1 (6 bases). CDR3 length: 14 amino acids. Looked up from germline, CDR1 is MDHEN and CDR2 is SYDVKM. Deletions cut 5 bases from V and 7 bases from J, with 15 bases between. The CDR3 sequence: CASSPSHRAQPQHF. DNA for the CDR3: TGTGCCAGCAGTCCCTCCCACAGGGCGCAGCCCCAGCATTTT.

The V call is TRBV7-9, the J call TRBJ1-1, with D uncertain. CDR3 length equals 12 residues. V was cut by 4 bases and J by 7 bases, with 10 bases left in between. Germline CDR1 reads SEHNR; CDR2 reads FQNEAQ (reference sequence). The DNA of the CDR3 is TGTGCCAGCAGCTCCCGGACGGATGAAGCTTTCTTT. Its protein is CASSSRTDEAFF.

There are many counts of this clonotype. The chain has TRBV20-1 and TRBJ2-1; D remains ambiguous. The CDR3 sequence is 10 residues long. Germline CDR1 is DFQATT and CDR2 is SNEGSKA (reference sequence). The DNA of the CDR3 is TGCAGCCTCGGGCCGACTGCGGAGTTCTTC. Residues: CSLGPTAEFF.

This clonotype appeared many times. V usage is TRBV4-1 and J usage is TRBJ1-1, with 7 bases aligning to TRBD1. V trimming: 4 bases; J trimming: 8 bases; junction bases outside the gene matches: 16. The CDR3 has 16 amino acids. Germline values: CDR1 MGHRA, CDR2 YSYEKL. The CDR3 DNA reads as TGCGCCAGCAGCCCCTCCAAACAGACAGGGCGCCCCGAAGCTTTCTTT. Its translation: CASSPSKQTGRPEAFF.

The chain employs TRBV5-1 and TRBJ1-4; 12 bases align to TRBD1. V shed 4 bases, J shed 5 bases, and the junction held 6 bases outside the gene matches. The CDR3 spans 16 residues. Per germline, CDR1 SGHRS and CDR2 YFSETQ. The CDR3 DNA follows: TGCGCCAGCAGCCTCTACGGGACAGGGGGCAATGAAAAACTGTTTTTT. It translates to CASSLYGTGGNEKLFF.

This clonotype showed up many times. CDR3 sequence (DNA): TGTGCCAGCAGTCTTCGGGGGATCGTGGATACGCAGTATTTT. It is translated as CASSLRGIVDTQYF. The chain carries TRBV6-5 and TRBJ2-3; the D gene is possibly TRBD2 (6 bases). Trimming took off 5 bases at V and 6 bases at J, with 15 bases between the two ends. Germline loops: CDR1 MNHEY, CDR2 SVGAGI. This CDR3 comprises 14 residues.

The chain uses TRBV6-2 or TRBV6-3 and TRBJ1-5; maybe TRBD1 (5 bases). The CDR3 consists of 15 residues. In germline, CDR1 is MNHEY, CDR2 SVGEGT. V was trimmed by 6 bases and J by 4 bases, leaving 16 bases between them. The DNA for the CDR3 is TGTGCCAGCAGCCCAAGGAGGGCAGGGAATCAGCCCCAGCATTTT. It codes for CASSPRRAGNQPQHF.

A few counts support this clonotype. This rearrangement joins TRBV28 to TRBJ1-2; tentative D call: TRBD1 (5 bases). The CDR3 spans 14 residues. Trimming removed 5 bases from V and 4 bases from J, with 14 bases in between. Germline CDR1 is MDHEN and CDR2 is SYDVKM. The chain's CDR3 is CASSTSDTFYGYTF. The CDR3 DNA reads as TGTGCCAGCAGTACCTCGGACACCTTCTATGGCTACACCTTC.

At least ten counts were recorded for this clonotype. The rearrangement joins TRBV29-1 to TRBJ2-1; D perhaps matches TRBD2 (5 bases). Trimming took 2 bases from V and 1 from J, leaving 9 bases between them. Germline V gives CDR1 SQVTM, CDR2 ANQGSEA. This CDR3 comprises 14 residues. CDR3 coding DNA: TGCAGCGTTGAATTGGACTCGTCCTACAATGAGCAGTTCTTC. This sequence encodes CSVELDSSYNEQFF.

This clonotype was observed at least ten times. The chain combines TRBV12-3 or TRBV12-4 with TRBJ2-7; 7 bases map to TRBD1. CDR3 length equals 14 residues. V lost 5 bases to trimming and J lost 6 bases; unmatched junction nucleotides: 10. This CDR3 reads CASSPGTERGEQYF. The CDR3 DNA follows: TGTGCCAGCAGTCCCGGGACAGAGAGGGGCGAGCAGTACTTC.

This clonotype appeared many times. The chain has TRBV28 and TRBJ1-2; the D is unclear. V was clipped by 2 bases and J by 8 bases, with 6 bases between them. CDR1 and CDR2 (germline): MDHEN, SYDVKM. The CDR3 extends over 11 amino acids. CDR3 nucleotides: TGTGCCAGCAGTTTAGGGAAAGGCTACACCTTC. It codes for CASSLGKGYTF.

The table lists this clonotype with many counts. The J gene is TRBJ2-1, the V gene TRBV20-1, with D tentatively TRBD1 or TRBD2 (6 bases each). CDR1 and CDR2 from the germline V gene are DFQATT and SNEGSKA (reference sequence). This CDR3 has 16 amino acids. With 1 base removed from V and 6 bases from J, the gap between germline ends came to 19 bases. The CDR3 DNA sequence: TGCAGTGCTAGAGGGTTGTTTGGGGGGCTTCTCAATGAGCAGTTCTTC. It translates to CSARGLFGGLLNEQFF.

There are many counts of this clonotype. This chain connects TRBV7-2 to TRBJ2-1, with TRBD1 as a possible D gene (6 bases). The CDR3 runs 14 residues. CDR1 SGHTA and CDR2 FQGNSA come from the germline V gene. Trimming shortened V by 2 bases and J by 6 bases, and 11 bases separated the two germline ends. The CDR3 spells CASSLSTGRNEQFF. The CDR3 DNA is TGTGCCAGCAGCTTATCAACAGGGCGCAATGAGCAGTTCTTC.